The rows below give T cell receptor beta chains drawn from one sample of a study of a mutant IDH1 vaccine in newly diagnosed glioma. Only in-frame clones appear in the TCRdb table, and some are missing; sequencing was by immunoSEQ multiplex PCR. The data hold tens of thousands of clones, with 85% to 95% observed a single time. The sequenced sample was PBMCs, obtained from a glioma patient treated with radiotherapy, temozolomide or both. These receptors all come from a man aged 35-49 years with glioma. The CDR3 runs from the conserved cysteine through the conserved F or W.

v_call,cdr3_aa
TRBV27,CASRKMDNSYEQYF
TRBV30,CAWSVGRLGQGYGYTF
TRBV19,CASSIAGRQETQYF
TRBV29-1,CSVDKDGGETQYF
TRBV5-5,CASRRTGASYEQYF
TRBV4-1,CASSQDDRVLTGELFF
TRBV4-2,CASSQYRDSSYEQYF
TRBV27,CASSLVGTGAYEQYF
TRBV27,CASQTSWGHATNEKLFF
TRBV4-2,CASSQDSAGDTQYF
TRBV6-1,CASSEAQTYDYEQYF
TRBV7-9,CASSSTLAGEDTDTQYF
TRBV6-4,CASSDSAAGGPNEQFF
TRBV2,CASSQDLNNRDKFF
TRBV4-1,CASSPPGTGIYEQYF
TRBV11-2,CASSLSGGGQSQHF
TRBV29-1,CSALPREETQYF
TRBV28,CASSLSGSSYEQYF
TRBV7-3,CASSLFLNTEAFF
TRBV5-1,CASSLTGTDGYTF
TRBV7-9,CASSRGDSGSFNEQYF
TRBV5-1,CASSLASGRGGYEQYF
TRBV5-4,CASSFMGGTGELFF
TRBV7-9,CASSWGLQDTQYF
TRBV7-9,CASSPDSTLDEQFF
TRBV25-1,CASSEHGNNSPLHF
TRBV5-8,CASNRRDTNNQPQHF
TRBV19,CAISLPRGRQETQYF
TRBV10-1,CASQGLLIGDEQFF
TRBV11-3,CASSLRQYNSPLHF
TRBV5-1,CASSPDRLSYNEQFF
TRBV19,CASSWRILGRVGTEAFF
TRBV30,CAWSAKETQYF
TRBV21-1,CASPRNTEAFF
TRBV11-3,CASRGRADTQYF
TRBV6-1,CASSEFLDIIYEQYF
TRBV18,CASVKKQETQYF
TRBV2,CASMTASEAFF
TRBV11-3,CASSLDWGYEQYF
TRBV5-6,CASSLVSGLAASYEQYF
TRBV7-6,CASSLLSGVVAGELFF
TRBV15,CATRGVGANTEAFF